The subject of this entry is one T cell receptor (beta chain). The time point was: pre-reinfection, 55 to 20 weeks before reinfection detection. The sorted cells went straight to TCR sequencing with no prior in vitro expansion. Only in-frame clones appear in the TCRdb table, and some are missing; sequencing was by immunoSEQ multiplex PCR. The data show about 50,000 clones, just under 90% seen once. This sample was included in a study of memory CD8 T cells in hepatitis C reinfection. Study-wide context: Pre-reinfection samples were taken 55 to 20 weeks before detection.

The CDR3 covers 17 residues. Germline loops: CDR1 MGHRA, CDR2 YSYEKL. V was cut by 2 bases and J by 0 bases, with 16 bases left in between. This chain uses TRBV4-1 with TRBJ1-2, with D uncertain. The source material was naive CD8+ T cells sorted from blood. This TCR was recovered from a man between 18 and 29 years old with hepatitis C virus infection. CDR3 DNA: TGCGCCAGCAGCCAAACCCCTGCTGGCGGAGCTAACTATGGCTACACCTTC. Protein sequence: CASSQTPAGGANYGYTF.